This T cell receptor beta chain was sequenced for a study of blood T cells in healthy people across ages. Comment on this clonotype: Its antigen is unknown.

Study-level findings and limits: The percentage of naive T cells correlated strongly with TCR beta diversity.

V was shortened by 2 bases and J by 4 bases, with 12 bases between the two germline ends. Looked up from germline, CDR1 is SQVTM and CDR2 is ANQGSEA. This CDR3 has 13 amino acids. Then a second PCR, running roughly 7 to 11 cycles, was carried out with a sample-barcoded 5' primer and a J-beta primer mix. TCRdb re-called the 5' RACE reads through MiXCR, storing one row per CDR3 protein. The sample lists over a million distinct CDR3 sequences; 59% were seen once. What was sequenced was blood. The rearrangement uses TRBV29-1 and TRBJ2-7; TRBD2 is a possible D gene (7 bases). The TCR sequence derives from a man aged 18 to 29 in good health. CDR3 loop: CSVEMGGQYEQYF. The CDR3 nucleotides are TGCAGCGTTGAAATGGGGGGGCAGTACGAGCAGTACTTC.